Each of the 19 T cell receptor beta chains below was sequenced from the same sample in a study of blood T cells in healthy people across ages. Next came a second PCR, run for roughly 6 to 11 cycles, which used a sample-barcoded 5' primer along with a J-beta primer mix. TCRdb recomputed calls from the 5' RACE reads with MiXCR, one row per CDR3 protein. The profile shows about 640,000 distinct CDR3 sequences, approximately 30% of them singletons. Sequenced sample: blood. The receptors were gathered from a woman of 80 years or more in good health.

The rearrangement uses TRBV3-1 and TRBJ1-2; TRBD1 matches at 8 bases. Germline CDR1 and CDR2: LGHDT and YNNKEL (reference sequence). The CDR3 runs 13 residues. J gave up 5 bases and V 3 bases, and 2 bases lay outside the gene matches. CDR3 amino acids: CASSQNRGYGYTF. CDR3 coding DNA: TGTGCCAGCAGCCAGAACAGGGGGTATGGCTACACCTTC.

In the case of this clonotype: A much more abundant neighbour one base away suggests this may be a read error. The J gene is TRBJ2-5, the V gene TRBV28, with 9 nucleotides matching TRBD1. There are 14 residues in the CDR3. Trimming at V came to 6 bases and at J to 5 bases, leaving 7 bases not matched to a gene. In germline, CDR1 is MDHEN, CDR2 SYDVKM. CDR3 sequence (DNA): TGTGCCAGCAGCGCTACAGGGGGCGGGGAGACCCAGTACTTC. Translated: CASSATGGGETQYF.

This clonotype was recorded many times. The chain recombines TRBV20-1 with TRBJ2-7; no reliable D call. The V end lost 1 base, the J end lost 2 bases, and 12 bases lay between the germline ends. The germline gives CDR1 DFQATT, CDR2 SNEGSKA (reference sequence). This CDR3 contains 14 residues. DNA for the CDR3: TGCAGTGCTAGAGCTTTAATAGGGCCCTACGAGCAGTACTTC. This gives the protein CSARALIGPYEQYF.

This clonotype showed up just a few times. The rearrangement joins TRBV6-1 to TRBJ2-6; D tentatively reads TRBD1 or TRBD2 (6 bases each). V lost 8 bases, J lost 4 bases, and 12 bases lay in between. The CDR3 consists of 14 residues. Germline values: CDR1 MNHNS, CDR2 SASEGT. The CDR3 DNA reads as TGTGCCAGCGGAACAGGGAGGGGGGCCAACGTCCTGACTTTC. Its translation: CASGTGRGANVLTF.

The gene calls are TRBV5-1 and TRBJ1-5; a weak D match, TRBD1 (6 bases). Germline CDR1 reads SGHRS; CDR2 reads YFSETQ. The CDR3 loop spans 16 amino acids. The V and J ends lost 1 base and 2 bases respectively, with 13 bases between them. The CDR3 loop is CASSLLPGAGNQPQHF. CDR3 coding DNA: TGCGCCAGCAGCTTGTTGCCAGGGGCAGGCAATCAGCCCCAGCATTTT.

The rearrangement links TRBV30 to TRBJ1-1, with TRBD1 matching over 8 bases. The CDR3 length is 12 residues. With V trimmed by 3 bases and J by 13 bases, 10 bases remained unmatched. Germline V gene lookup returns CDR1 GTSNPN and CDR2 SVGIG (reference sequence). CDR3 sequence (DNA): TGTGCCTGGAGCATAGACAGGGGCCAAGTTTTCTTT. Translated: CAWSIDRGQVFF.

V and J are TRBV30 and TRBJ1-5; unclear D gene. This CDR3 contains 13 residues. Trimming took off 3 bases at V and 6 bases at J, with 12 bases between the two ends. Germline loops: CDR1 GTSNPN, CDR2 SVGIG (reference sequence). The CDR3 spells CAWRKGVGQPQHF. In DNA, the CDR3 is TGTGCCTGGAGGAAGGGTGTGGGTCAGCCCCAGCATTTT.

This clonotype was counted many times. The chain's CDR3 is CASSYSTGGGRSNQPQHF. The DNA for the CDR3 is TGTGCCAGCAGTTACTCAACAGGGGGCGGGAGGAGCAATCAGCCCCAGCATTTT. The chain joins TRBV6-5 to TRBJ1-5; 9 positions agree with TRBD1. This CDR3 has 18 amino acids. V was clipped by 0 bases and J by 1 base; unmatched bases: 7. Germline values: CDR1 MNHEY, CDR2 SVGAGI.

The chain couples TRBV20-1 to TRBJ2-5; TRBD1 or TRBD2 may be the D gene (6 bases each). Looked up from germline, CDR1 is DFQATT and CDR2 is SNEGSKA (reference sequence). CDR3 length: 14 amino acids. Deletions cut 6 bases from V and 3 bases from J, with 17 bases between. CDR3 nucleotide sequence: TGCAGTGCCACGGGGGCGCTCTCCAAAGAGACCCAGTACTTC. It codes for CSATGALSKETQYF.

V gene TRBV6-1 combines with J gene TRBJ2-7, with 14 bases identical to TRBD2. The germline V gene has CDR1 MNHNS and CDR2 SASEGT. Losses at the gene ends were 6 bases for V and 3 bases for J; bases not matched to a gene: 10. The CDR3 length is 17 residues. The CDR3 protein is CASRRTSGGKLRYEQYF. The CDR3 DNA sequence: TGTGCCAGCAGGCGGACTAGCGGGGGGAAACTACGCTACGAGCAGTACTTC.

This clonotype came up a few times. The chain carries TRBV20-1 and TRBJ1-3; tentatively, D is TRBD1 (5 bases). CDR1 and CDR2 (germline): DFQATT, SNEGSKA (reference sequence). The CDR3 is 15 amino acids. Trimming cost V 6 bases and J 6 bases, with 21 bases left between them. The CDR3 sequence: CSAPMAGTAENTIYF. The CDR3 DNA follows: TGCAGTGCCCCGATGGCAGGGACCGCGGAAAACACCATATATTTT.

This clonotype was picked up many times. This sequence joins TRBV6-5 and TRBJ2-7; perhaps TRBD1 as D (5 bases). The CDR3 length is 15 residues. With 5 bases removed from V and 0 bases from J, the gap between germline ends came to 14 bases. Germline CDR1 reads MNHEY; CDR2 reads SVGAGI. The CDR3 nucleotides read TGTGCCAGCAGTCGAAGGGGTCTTAGCTCCTACGAGCAGTACTTC. It is translated as CASSRRGLSSYEQYF.

This clonotype has more than one count but fewer than ten. The chain combines TRBV5-1 with TRBJ1-4, with 10 bases identical to TRBD1. The CDR3 is 15 residues long. Losses at the gene ends were 5 bases for V and 8 bases for J; bases not matched to a gene: 9. The germline V gene encodes CDR1 SGHRS and CDR2 YFSETQ. The CDR3 DNA reads as TGCGCCAGCAGGCGCCCCGGGACAGGGGAAGAAAAACTGTTTTTT. Translating gives CASRRPGTGEEKLFF.

With regard to this clonotype: This may arise from a read error, as a much more abundant clone is one base away. J is TRBJ2-3 and V is TRBV5-1, with 7 bases lining up with TRBD2. CDR1 and CDR2 from the germline V gene are SGHRS and YFSETQ. CDR3 size: 15 residues. DNA for the CDR3: TGCGCCAGCACCCGAGCTGGGGGGGACCTAGATATGCAGTATTTT. This sequence encodes CASTRAGGDLDMQYF. The complete variable domain, with remaining parts taken from reference TRBV5-1 and TRBJ2-3, reads KAGVTQTPRYLIKTRGQQVTLSCSPISGHRSVSWYQQTPGQGLQFLFEYFSETQRNKGNFPGRFSGRQFSNSRSEMNVSTLELGDSALYLCASTRAGGDLDMQYFGPGTRLTVL.

This clonotype was recorded a few times. A much larger clone lies one base from this, so it may be a read error. The chain employs TRBV20-1 and TRBJ1-5; D gene unclear. This CDR3 spans 14 amino acids. Germline CDR1 DFQATT, CDR2 SNEGSKA (reference sequence). The V gene lost 1 base and the J gene lost 6 bases, with 13 bases spanning the gap. The CDR3 region has the DNA TGCAGTGCTAGAGGTGACGGAGGGTGTCAGCCCCAGCATTTT. Its translation is CSARGDGGCQPQHF.

This clonotype was recorded at least ten times. The chain recombines TRBV27 with TRBJ2-1, with 7 bases fitting TRBD1. Germline V CDR1 and CDR2: MNHEY, SMNVEV (reference sequence). The CDR3 is 14 amino acids. The V segment lost 5 bases and the J segment 5 bases; nucleotides outside the gene matches: 6. As DNA, the CDR3 is TGTGCCAGCAGTCCTTTTACAGGGGACAATGAGCAGTTCTTC. This translates into CASSPFTGDNEQFF.

This clonotype has only a few counts. This chain links TRBV28 with TRBJ1-4, with D unresolved. This CDR3 is 13 amino acids long. Germline V gene lookup returns CDR1 MDHEN and CDR2 SYDVKM. V lost 4 bases and J lost 15, with 18 bases in between. The CDR3 DNA sequence: TGTGCCAGCAGTTCCCGGCCAGCCGGGCTCGTGTTTTTT. Protein product: CASSSRPAGLVFF.

This clonotype was seen a few times. The chain employs TRBV5-1 and TRBJ1-1, with TRBD1 matching 9 bases. Germline CDR1 reads SGHRS; CDR2 reads YFSETQ. The V segment lost 4 bases and the J segment 11 bases; nucleotides outside the gene matches: 12. The CDR3 has 14 amino acids. The CDR3 reads CASSPSGTGRMAFF. The CDR3, as DNA: TGCGCCAGCAGCCCCAGCGGGACAGGGAGAATGGCTTTCTTT.

About this clonotype: A read error may explain this, as a much larger clone is one base away. This rearrangement joins TRBV9 to TRBJ2-7; no firm D call. CDR1 is SGDLS, CDR2 YYNGEE, per germline. The CDR3 totals 14 residues. The CDR3 loop is CASSTALSSYGQYF. The CDR3 coding sequence is TGTGCCAGCAGCACGGCCTTGAGCTCCTACGGGCAGTACTTC.